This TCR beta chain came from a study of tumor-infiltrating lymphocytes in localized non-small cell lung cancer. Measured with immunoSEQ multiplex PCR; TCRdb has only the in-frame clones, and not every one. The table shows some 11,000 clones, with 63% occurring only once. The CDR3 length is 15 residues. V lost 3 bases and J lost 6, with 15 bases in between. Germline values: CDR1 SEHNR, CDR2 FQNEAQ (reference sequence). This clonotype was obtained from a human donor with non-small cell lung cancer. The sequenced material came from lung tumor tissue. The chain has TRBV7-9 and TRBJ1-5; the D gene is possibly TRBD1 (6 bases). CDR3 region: CASSLGWGAGQPQHF. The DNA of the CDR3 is TGTGCCAGCAGCTTGGGCTGGGGGGCCGGTCAGCCCCAGCATTTT.